Each of the 8 T cell receptor beta chains below was sequenced from the same sample in a study of identical twins. MiXCR, run by TCRdb on the 5' RACE reads, gives a single entry per CDR3 protein. Of roughly 700,000 distinct CDR3 sequences in the sample, 8.6% were seen once. These data are also associated with another study on yellow fever vaccine responses in identical twins.

Sequenced input: PBMCs. These receptors were obtained from a woman between 18 and 30 years old in good health.

In nucleotides, the CDR3 is TGTGCCATCAGTGCGAGCGTCGGGCCAGATACGCAGTATTTT. Translated: CAISASVGPDTQYF. The V and J genes are TRBV10-3 and TRBJ2-3; no clear D gene. Germline V gives CDR1 ENHRY, CDR2 SYGVKD. CDR3 length: 14 amino acids. V was trimmed by 4 bases and J by 4 bases, leaving 12 bases between them.

This clonotype occurred a few times. CDR3 in amino acids: CAISPGVDNSPLHF. CDR3 bases: TGTGCCATCAGTCCCGGGGTTGATAATTCACCCCTCCACTTT. This sequence joins TRBV10-3 and TRBJ1-6; D call uncertain. Germline V lookup: CDR1 ENHRY, CDR2 SYGVKD. Trimming pared 5 bases from V and 5 bases from J, leaving 10 bases between. The CDR3 loop spans 14 amino acids.

The chain joins TRBV11-2 to TRBJ2-2; 11 nucleotides line up with TRBD2. Per the germline V gene, CDR1 is SGHAT and CDR2 is FQNNGV. The CDR3 totals 16 residues. The ends lost 4 bases at V and 5 bases at J; junction bases unmatched: 6. For the CDR3, the DNA is TGTGCCAGCAGCTGGGAGGGGACTAGCGGAACCGGGGAGCTGTTTTTT. Its protein is CASSWEGTSGTGELFF. The full variable domain, in which reference TRBV11-2 and TRBJ2-2 provide the parts outside the CDR3, is EAGVAQSPRYKIIEKRQSVAFWCNPISGHATLYWYQQILGQGPKLLIQFQNNGVVDDSQLPKDRFSAERLKGVDSTLKIQPAKLEDSAVYLCASSWEGTSGTGELFFGEGSRLTVL.

This clonotype was seen repeatedly, ten times or more. This chain connects TRBV20-1 to TRBJ2-3, with D perhaps TRBD2 (6 bases). This CDR3 is built from 15 residues. CDR1 is DFQATT, CDR2 SNEGSKA, per germline (reference sequence). V lost 3 bases and J 2 bases, leaving 15 bases between the germline ends. CDR3 sequence (DNA): TGCAGTGCTAGTGTGCGGGGACCCTTCACAGATACGCAGTATTTT. Translated, it gives CSASVRGPFTDTQYF.

The chain combines TRBV11-2 with TRBJ2-7; no reliable D call. CDR1 SGHAT and CDR2 FQNNGV come from the germline V gene. The V and J ends lost 3 bases and 4 bases respectively, with 13 bases between them. The CDR3 is 14 residues long. Here the CDR3 reads CASSFENGVYEQYF. The CDR3 DNA reads as TGTGCCAGCAGCTTCGAAAATGGGGTTTACGAGCAGTACTTC.

Many counts were recorded for this clonotype. The rearrangement uses TRBV7-2 and TRBJ2-3, with D maybe TRBD2 (6 bases). CDR1 is SGHTA and CDR2 is FQGNSA in the germline V gene. This CDR3 has 13 residues. V lost 5 bases, J lost 5 bases, and 11 bases lay in between. The CDR3 DNA sequence: TGTGCCAGCAGCCGAATTAGCGGAGATACGCAGTATTTT. Translated, it gives CASSRISGDTQYF.

This clonotype was detected many times. This chain connects TRBV29-1 to TRBJ2-1; D is uncertain. The germline V gene encodes CDR1 SQVTM and CDR2 ANQGSEA. V was pared by 0 bases and J by 3 bases, with 3 bases between. The CDR3 covers 12 residues. In nucleotides, the CDR3 is TGCAGCGTTGAAGAAGACTACAATGAGCAGTTCTTC. Its protein is CSVEEDYNEQFF.

This clonotype was seen ten or more times. The chain links TRBV18 to TRBJ2-5; D is uncertain. Per the germline V gene, CDR1 is KGHSH and CDR2 is LQKENI. Between the trimmed V and J ends, which lost 3 bases and 2 bases, there was a span of 7 bases. The CDR3 runs 13 residues. As DNA, the CDR3 is TGTGCCAGCTCACCGGTCTATCAAGAGACCCAGTACTTC. This encodes CASSPVYQETQYF. Combining the CDR3 with reference TRBV18 and TRBJ2-5 gives the whole variable domain NAGVMQNPRHLVRRRGQEARLRCSPMKGHSHVYWYRQLPEEGLKFMVYLQKENIIDESGMPKERFSAEFPKEGPSILRIQQVVRGDSAAYFCASSPVYQETQYFGPGTRLLVL.